This T cell receptor (beta chain) derives from a study of T cells in Graves' hyperthyroidism and ophthalmopathy. About the research overall: Upon initial diagnosis and before any treatment, peripheral blood was collected. Regarding the study as a whole: A model of 13 V-J pairs discriminated ophthalmopathy from stable hyperthyroidism. Among clonotypes expanded in thyroid above 0.001, most were also found in blood.

Fresh peripheral blood, around 9.5 ml, yielded the PBMCs. CDR3 length equals 11 residues. Germline CDR1 and CDR2: GTSNPN and SVGIG (reference sequence). Between the trimmed V and J ends, which lost 6 bases and 4 bases, there was a span of 9 bases. This clonotype has a count of ten or more. Its matching antigen is unknown. The investigators amplified TCR beta CDR3 regions from RNA transcripts. The TCR CDR3 first-round RT-PCR relied on the HTBI primer set. TCRdb independently ran MiXCR on the multiplex PCR reads; one entry per CDR3 protein. The top ten hold under 35% of the sample, which has about 180,000 distinct CDR3 sequences, 15% to 20% seen once.

The sequenced sample was blood. This receptor was taken from a woman between 45 and 60 years old with Graves' hyperthyroidism. The chain uses TRBV30 and TRBJ1-2, with D hard to call. CDR3 sequence: CACHMSYGYTF. In nucleotides, the CDR3 is TGTGCCTGCCATATGTCCTATGGCTACACCTTC.